The 30 T cell receptor beta chains presented below share a single source sample, sequenced in a study of Ad26.COV2.S vaccination and SARS-CoV-2 variants. Clones were read by immunoSEQ multiplex PCR, and TCRdb kept only the in-frame ones, dropping some. The table lists hundreds of thousands of clones, around 89% of them singletons, with roughly 5% in the top ten. Treatment in this sample: some 19 received Ad26.COV2.S at low or high dose, single or two shots; several received placebo; per-sample allocation not given. Specimen acquisition occurred on day 63 following the initial vaccine or placebo injection. Sequencing was performed on peripheral blood, taken in a trial of Ad26.COV2.S vaccine versus placebo. These receptor sequences come from a person between 18 and 65 years old who received the Ad26.COV2.S COVID-19 vaccine or a placebo.

The chain joins TRBV18 to TRBJ2-1; 7 bases are a match to TRBD2. CDR1 and CDR2 from the germline V gene are KGHSH and LQKENI. The ends lost 1 base at V and 4 bases at J; junction bases unmatched: 7. The CDR3 has 16 amino acids. The CDR3 region is CASSPLPAGIYNEQFF. CDR3 nucleotide sequence: TGTGCCAGCTCACCACTCCCAGCGGGGATATACAATGAGCAGTTCTTC.

The chain links TRBV7-9 to TRBJ2-2; tentative D call: TRBD1 (6 bases). Germline V gene lookup returns CDR1 SEHNR and CDR2 FQNEAQ (reference sequence). Between the trimmed V and J ends, which lost 5 bases and 2 bases, there was a span of 12 bases. The CDR3 has 15 amino acids. CDR3 sequence (DNA): TGTGCCAGCAGCCACCGACAGGACAACACCGGGGAGCTGTTTTTT. It translates to CASSHRQDNTGELFF.

V is TRBV30 and J is TRBJ2-3; 10 positions agree with TRBD2. Germline V gives CDR1 GTSNPN, CDR2 SVGIG (reference sequence). This CDR3 is 17 amino acids long. V lost 4 bases, J lost 3 bases, and 13 bases stayed unmatched. The CDR3 reads CAWIPVGAGGPTDTQYF. As DNA, the CDR3 is TGTGCCTGGATTCCGGTAGGAGCGGGAGGGCCAACAGATACGCAGTATTTT. Variable domain in full (rest from reference TRBV30 and TRBJ2-3): SQTIHQWPATLVQPVGSPLSLECTVEGTSNPNLYWYRQAAGRGLQLLFYSVGIGQISSEVPQNLSASRPQDRQFILSSKKLLLSDSGFYLCAWIPVGAGGPTDTQYFGPGTRLTVL.

This clone was detected only a few times. The V and J genes are TRBV7-2 and TRBJ2-1; 9 nucleotides agree with TRBD1. Trimming took 7 bases from V and 8 from J; bases not matched to a gene: 6. Germline V lookup: CDR1 SGHTA, CDR2 FQGNSA. The CDR3 is 13 amino acids. CDR3 sequence reads: CASTSGTGHEQFF. The CDR3 bases are TGTGCCAGCACCTCCGGGACAGGGCATGAGCAGTTCTTC.

In regard to this clone: Other DNA sequences in this specimen translate into the identical CDR3. This chain links TRBV30 with TRBJ1-5; 7 nucleotides line up with TRBD1. CDR3 size: 13 residues. The germline CDR1 and CDR2 sequences are GTSNPN and SVGIG (reference sequence). With V trimmed by 0 bases and J by 4 bases, 0 bases remained unmatched. The CDR3 protein is CAWSVQGNQPQHF. The CDR3 DNA is TGTGCCTGGAGTGTACAGGGGAATCAGCCCCAGCATTTT.

The V and J genes are TRBV7-2 and TRBJ2-1; no clear D gene. Trimming pared 3 bases from V and 1 base from J, leaving 10 bases between. The CDR3 is 15 residues long. Looked up from germline, CDR1 is SGHTA and CDR2 is FQGNSA. CDR3 bases: TGTGCCAGCAGCTTGGGAAGGGCGTCCTACAATGAGCAGTTCTTC. This sequence encodes CASSLGRASYNEQFF.

V is TRBV19 and J is TRBJ2-2; 7 bases agree with TRBD1. Per germline, CDR1 LNHDA and CDR2 SQIVND (reference sequence). The CDR3 is made up of 16 amino acids. J was trimmed by 2 bases and V by 5 bases; bases with no gene match: 8. Here the CDR3 reads CASSVHGTANTGELFF. The DNA for the CDR3 is TGTGCCAGTAGTGTCCACGGGACAGCCAACACCGGGGAGCTGTTTTTT. Combining the CDR3 with reference TRBV19 and TRBJ2-2 gives the whole variable domain DGGITQSPKYLFRKEGQNVTLSCEQNLNHDAMYWYRQDPGQGLRLIYYSQIVNDFQKGDIAEGYSVSREKKESFPLTVTSAQKNPTAFYLCASSVHGTANTGELFFGEGSRLTVL.

V usage is TRBV5-1 and J usage is TRBJ2-5; TRBD1 is a possible D gene (6 bases). This CDR3 region has 19 residues. The V gene lost 0 bases and the J gene lost 0 bases, with 21 bases spanning the gap. Germline CDR1 is SGHRS and CDR2 is YFSETQ. The CDR3 loop is CASSLARGIGTWYQETQYF. As DNA, the CDR3 is TGCGCCAGCAGCTTGGCGCGAGGAATCGGGACATGGTACCAAGAGACCCAGTACTTC.

This chain joins TRBV9 and TRBJ2-7, with 9 bases aligning to TRBD1. V was clipped by 3 bases and J by 2 bases; unmatched bases: 6. This CDR3 has 15 residues. Germline V gene sequence: CDR1 SGDLS, CDR2 YYNGEE. CDR3: CASSAGTGITYEQYF. In nucleotides, the CDR3 is TGTGCCAGCAGCGCCGGGACAGGGATAACCTACGAGCAGTACTTC.

The gene calls are TRBV11-2 and TRBJ1-1; D might be TRBD1 (5 bases). CDR3 length equals 14 residues. The V end was cut by 3 bases, the J end by 2 bases, with 10 bases between. CDR1 is SGHAT, CDR2 FQNNGV, per germline. The CDR3 sequence: CASSLGLQNTEAFF. Here the CDR3 DNA reads TGTGCCAGCAGCTTGGGACTCCAAAACACTGAAGCTTTCTTT. Full variable domain (rest looked up from reference TRBV11-2 and TRBJ1-1): EAGVAQSPRYKIIEKRQSVAFWCNPISGHATLYWYQQILGQGPKLLIQFQNNGVVDDSQLPKDRFSAERLKGVDSTLKIQPAKLEDSAVYLCASSLGLQNTEAFFGQGTRLTVV.

The chain recombines TRBV30 with TRBJ2-3, with TRBD2 as a possible D gene (5 bases). In germline, CDR1 is GTSNPN, CDR2 SVGIG (reference sequence). The CDR3 sequence is 15 residues long. Deletions cut 5 bases from V and 6 bases from J, with 21 bases between. CDR3 DNA: TGTGCCTGGCAGCAGACTACCTCTAAGGGTGATACGCAGTATTTT. Its translation: CAWQQTTSKGDTQYF. The entire variable domain, with the rest obtained from reference TRBV30 and TRBJ2-3, is as follows: SQTIHQWPATLVQPVGSPLSLECTVEGTSNPNLYWYRQAAGRGLQLLFYSVGIGQISSEVPQNLSASRPQDRQFILSSKKLLLSDSGFYLCAWQQTTSKGDTQYFGPGTRLTVL.

The chain carries TRBV27 and TRBJ1-5, with D perhaps TRBD1 (5 bases). Trimming pared 3 bases from V and 4 bases from J, leaving 7 bases between. Germline assignment: CDR1 MNHEY and CDR2 SMNVEV (reference sequence). The CDR3 totals 13 residues. The CDR3 bases are TGTGCCAGCAGTTTTGACAGAAATCAGCCCCAGCATTTT. It specifies CASSFDRNQPQHF.

This rearrangement joins TRBV5-6 to TRBJ2-7; 12 bases fit TRBD1. The CDR3 runs to 14 residues. Germline assignment: CDR1 SGHDT and CDR2 YYEEEE. The ends lost 3 bases at V and 5 bases at J; junction bases unmatched: 3. The CDR3 nucleotides are TGTGCCAGCAGCTGGGACAGGGGGCTCGACGAGCAGTACTTC. Encoded protein: CASSWDRGLDEQYF.

The genes are TRBV27 and TRBJ2-5; 10 positions match TRBD2. V was pared by 5 bases and J by 3 bases, with 9 bases of the junction left unmatched. Germline V lookup: CDR1 MNHEY, CDR2 SMNVEV (reference sequence). CDR3 size: 16 residues. The CDR3 coding sequence is TGTGCCAGCAGTAGGCTAGCGGGGGCGAGGAAAGAGACCCAGTACTTC. Amino acids: CASSRLAGARKETQYF.

The V gene is TRBV27, the J gene TRBJ2-1; 8 nucleotides align to TRBD1. V was clipped by 5 bases and J by 0 bases; unmatched bases: 24. This CDR3 contains 22 residues. CDR1 is MNHEY and CDR2 is SMNVEV in the germline V gene (reference sequence). In DNA form, the CDR3 reads TGTGCCAGCAGTGTACAGGGGGTGACTAGTTTACCCCCCGGACGCTCCTACAATGAGCAGTTCTTC. It translates to CASSVQGVTSLPPGRSYNEQFF.

The V and J genes are TRBV5-1 and TRBJ1-2; tentative D call: TRBD1 (6 bases). Germline V lookup: CDR1 SGHRS, CDR2 YFSETQ. This CDR3 spans 19 amino acids. The V and J ends lost 5 bases and 3 bases respectively, with 29 bases between them. CDR3 amino acids: CASRPAEGGYQSRHYGYTF. The CDR3 coding sequence is TGCGCCAGCAGACCCGCGGAGGGGGGGTACCAATCAAGGCACTATGGCTACACCTTC.

This chain connects TRBV6-1 to TRBJ2-2; 9 nucleotides match TRBD1. Trimming removed 3 bases from V and 4 bases from J; junction bases left unmatched: 6. The germline CDR1 and CDR2 sequences are MNHNS and SASEGT. The CDR3 spans 16 residues. CDR3 region: CASSDPNRGRTGELFF. The CDR3 region has the DNA TGTGCCAGCAGTGACCCGAACAGGGGGCGCACCGGGGAGCTGTTTTTT.

This clone has a single count. In DNA form, the CDR3 reads TGTGCCAGCAGTTTACAGGGTCTGGTCGGGGAGCTGTTTTTT. Translated, it gives CASSLQGLVGELFF. The chain couples TRBV6-5 to TRBJ2-2; D is perhaps TRBD1 (6 bases). V lost 4 bases and J 7 bases, leaving 13 bases between the germline ends. The CDR3 contains 14 residues. The germline V gene has CDR1 MNHEY and CDR2 SVGAGI.

The genes are TRBV19 and TRBJ1-5; 9 bases are a match to TRBD1. The length of the CDR3 is 13 residues. V dropped 8 bases and J dropped 4; count of bases not matched to a gene: 3. Germline V lookup: CDR1 LNHDA, CDR2 SQIVND (reference sequence). CDR3 sequence (DNA): TGTGCCAGTGATGGGACAGGGAATCAGCCCCAGCATTTT. This translates into CASDGTGNQPQHF.

The rearrangement uses TRBV6-2 or TRBV6-3 and TRBJ2-6; D unclear. Germline lookup yields CDR1 MNHEY and CDR2 SVGEGT. V was trimmed by 2 bases and J by 4 bases, leaving 12 bases between them. The CDR3 extends over 16 amino acids. The CDR3 region has the DNA TGTGCCAGCAGTTACGGGGATTCGGCAGGGGCCAACGTCCTGACTTTC. Translating gives CASSYGDSAGANVLTF.

The chain employs TRBV7-8 and TRBJ2-5, with D possibly TRBD2 on 6 matching bases. CDR1 and CDR2 (germline): SGHVS, FQNEAQ. Trimming left V 3 bases short and J 1 base short, with 6 bases between. The CDR3 spans 13 residues. The CDR3 coding sequence is TGTGCCAGCAGCTTGGGGGGCCAAGAGACCCAGTACTTC. It yields the protein CASSLGGQETQYF. The variable domain in full, completed from reference TRBV7-8 and TRBJ2-5, reads GAGVSQSPRYKVAKRGQDVALRCDPISGHVSLFWYQQALGQGPEFLTYFQNEAQLDKSGLPSDRFFAERPEGSVSTLKIQRTQQEDSAVYLCASSLGGQETQYFGPGTRLLVL.

Notes on this clone: Its ends do not fully match the called genes, so a read error is possible. The chain has TRBV5-1 and TRBJ2-1; D unclear. The CDR3 is 14 residues long. CDR1 is SGHRS, CDR2 YFSETQ, per germline. The DNA of the CDR3 is TGCGCCAGCTTGAGACTCTCCTCCCACAATGAGCAGTTCTTC. Its protein is CASLRLSSHNEQFF.

In this sample, this clone turned up once. The J gene is TRBJ1-6, the V gene TRBV27, with D maybe TRBD1 (5 bases). The V end lost 3 bases, the J end lost 7 bases, and 19 bases lay between the germline ends. Germline CDR1 and CDR2: MNHEY and SMNVEV (reference sequence). The CDR3 sequence is 17 residues long. The CDR3 DNA reads as TGTGCCAGCAGTTTGGGTAGTGGGGCAGGGCGGAATTCACCCCTCCACTTT. It translates to CASSLGSGAGRNSPLHF.

V usage is TRBV30 and J usage is TRBJ2-7, with D possibly matching TRBD2 (6 bases). CDR1 is GTSNPN, CDR2 SVGIG, per germline (reference sequence). This CDR3 region has 14 residues. Trimming removed 1 base at V and 0 bases at J, with 10 bases between. The CDR3 loop reads CAWSDGTYSYEQYF. For the CDR3, the DNA is TGTGCCTGGAGTGACGGGACTTACTCCTACGAGCAGTACTTC.

The rearrangement uses TRBV4-2 and TRBJ1-6; D is unresolved. V was pared by 0 bases and J by 8 bases, with 14 bases between. This CDR3 is built from 16 residues. Germline values: CDR1 LGHNA, CDR2 YNFKEQ. CDR3 residues: CASSQETSPEDSPLHF. The CDR3 DNA is TGTGCCAGCAGCCAAGAGACATCGCCTGAGGATTCACCCCTCCACTTT.

In this sample, this clone turned up once. The V gene is TRBV4-2, the J gene TRBJ2-1; D may be TRBD1 or TRBD2 (6 bases each). Between the trimmed V and J ends, which lost 0 bases and 4 bases, there was a span of 16 bases. CDR1 LGHNA and CDR2 YNFKEQ come from the germline V gene. This CDR3 spans 17 amino acids. CDR3 protein: CASSQEISGGGYNEQFF. The CDR3 DNA reads TGTGCCAGCAGCCAAGAGATTAGCGGAGGGGGGTACAATGAGCAGTTCTTC.

V and J are TRBV5-1 and TRBJ2-1, with 7 bases matching TRBD1. The CDR3 runs to 13 residues. Germline CDR1 SGHRS, CDR2 YFSETQ. V was pared by 0 bases and J by 9 bases, with 3 bases of the junction left unmatched. The DNA for the CDR3 is TGCGCCAGCAGCTTGGTACAGGGGACTGAGCAGTTCTTC. Protein product: CASSLVQGTEQFF.

The V and J genes are TRBV25-1 and TRBJ1-4; D might be TRBD1 (5 bases). V shed 4 bases and J shed 4 bases, with 16 bases lying between them. There are 16 residues in the CDR3. Germline assignment: CDR1 MGHDK and CDR2 SYGVNS. This CDR3 is CASSAYEPGLNEKLFF. As DNA, the CDR3 is TGTGCCAGCAGTGCTTATGAACCGGGGCTTAATGAAAAACTGTTTTTT.

Only a few counts were recorded for this clone. Mismatch with germline at one junction end may stem from a read error. The chain has TRBV7-7 and TRBJ2-5; 10 nucleotides agree with TRBD1. CDR1 and CDR2 (germline): SSHAT, FNYEAQ (reference sequence). The CDR3 is 17 amino acids. CDR3 nucleotides: TGTGCTAGCAGCCGACGGGACAGGGGAATTGGGCAAGAGACCCAGTACTTC. This sequence encodes CASSRRDRGIGQETQYF.

This clone was seen only a few times. J is TRBJ2-1 and V is TRBV7-9; D possibly corresponds to TRBD2 (5 bases). V was shortened by 7 bases and J by 5 bases, with 12 bases between the two germline ends. CDR3 length equals 13 residues. Germline V gives CDR1 SEHNR, CDR2 FQNEAQ (reference sequence). The CDR3 bases are TGTGCCAGCAAAAATCCTAGCAACAATGAGCAGTTCTTC. This gives the protein CASKNPSNNEQFF.